One and the same sample provided the 16 T cell receptor beta chains below, sequenced in a study of blood T cells in healthy people across ages. Alongside a J-beta primer mix, a sample-barcoded 5' primer served in a second PCR lasting roughly 7 to 11 cycles. Each CDR3 protein gets one entry after TCRdb re-called the 5' RACE reads with MiXCR. The sample shows 450,000 to 600,000 distinct CDR3 sequences, roughly a quarter of them seen only once. A further study also used this sample, focusing on T cells of mothers and their children.

Sequencing was performed on blood. All receptors come from a boy aged 2 to 10 in good health.

The chain recombines TRBV6-1 with TRBJ1-4; maybe TRBD1 (5 bases). The CDR3 contains 15 residues. V was pared by 2 bases and J by 10 bases, with 17 bases between. Germline lookup yields CDR1 MNHNS and CDR2 SASEGT. The CDR3 reads CASSERTQGFGKLFF. DNA for the CDR3: TGTGCCAGCAGTGAACGGACGCAGGGATTTGGAAAACTGTTTTTT.

This clonotype was seen only a few times. In DNA form, the CDR3 reads TGTGCCAGCAGCTTAGTGGCTAGCGGGAGAGGCGAGCAGTACTTC. Protein product: CASSLVASGRGEQYF. The rearrangement links TRBV7-2 to TRBJ2-7; the match to TRBD2 covers 10 bases. CDR3 length: 15 residues. V lost 1 base, J lost 6 bases, and 6 bases stayed unmatched. The germline V gene encodes CDR1 SGHTA and CDR2 FQGNSA.

This chain connects TRBV2 to TRBJ2-3, with TRBD1 identical over 7 bases. This CDR3 spans 13 amino acids. Trimming took 4 bases from V and 4 from J; bases not matched to a gene: 2. Looked up from germline, CDR1 is SNHLY and CDR2 is FYNNEI. CDR3 region: CASSAQGADTQYF. The CDR3 DNA reads as TGTGCCAGCAGTGCCCAGGGGGCAGATACGCAGTATTTT.

This chain connects TRBV12-3 or TRBV12-4 to TRBJ2-6; tentatively, D is TRBD2 (5 bases). This CDR3 is 19 amino acids long. Deletions cut 2 bases from V and 0 bases from J, with 17 bases between. The chain's CDR3 is CASSLFRLTDYSGANVLTF. The CDR3 nucleotides are TGTGCCAGCAGTTTATTTCGACTTACCGACTACTCTGGGGCCAACGTCCTGACTTTC.

The chain is built from TRBV10-3 and TRBJ2-5; perhaps TRBD2 as D (5 bases). In germline, CDR1 is ENHRY, CDR2 SYGVKD. Trimming took 2 bases from V and 5 from J, leaving 9 bases between them. The CDR3 has 13 amino acids. The CDR3 reads CAISEESSETQYF. DNA for the CDR3: TGTGCCATCAGTGAGGAGTCTAGCGAGACCCAGTACTTC.

In this sample, this clonotype turned up a few times. The chain links TRBV20-1 to TRBJ1-5, with TRBD1 as a possible D gene (5 bases). Trimming took 4 bases from V and 3 from J, leaving 13 bases between them. The CDR3 runs 14 residues. Per germline, CDR1 DFQATT and CDR2 SNEGSKA (reference sequence). The CDR3 here is CSAIREGPNQPQHF. The CDR3 DNA sequence: TGCAGTGCTATCAGGGAAGGCCCCAATCAGCCCCAGCATTTT.

The chain has TRBV6-1 and TRBJ1-2; D unresolved. Germline V gene data show CDR1 as MNHNS and CDR2 as SASEGT. V was pared by 3 bases and J by 14 bases, with 16 bases between. The CDR3 is made up of 12 amino acids. CDR3 in amino acids: CASSDFPAAGTF. The CDR3 DNA reads as TGTGCCAGCAGTGATTTCCCGGCGGCAGGAACCTTC.

This clonotype has a handful of counts. This rearrangement joins TRBV6-5 to TRBJ1-6; the match to TRBD1 covers 9 bases. The V gene's germline CDR1 is MNHEY and CDR2 SVGAGI. The length of the CDR3 is 15 residues. V trimming: 5 bases; J trimming: 6 bases; junction bases outside the gene matches: 5. CDR3: CASSPRDRANSPLHF. CDR3 nucleotide sequence: TGTGCCAGCAGTCCCCGGGACAGGGCTAATTCACCCCTCCACTTT.

The chain is built from TRBV20-1 and TRBJ1-2; D ambiguous. Germline V gives CDR1 DFQATT, CDR2 SNEGSKA (reference sequence). Trimming left V 3 bases short and J 4 bases short, with 12 bases between. CDR3 size: 13 residues. CDR3 residues: CSASDAEGYGYTF. The DNA of the CDR3 is TGCAGTGCTAGCGACGCCGAGGGCTATGGCTACACCTTC.

This clonotype was seen a few times. J is TRBJ2-4 and V is TRBV5-1; D may be TRBD1 (6 bases). Germline V CDR1 and CDR2: SGHRS, YFSETQ. Trimming removed 2 bases at V and 0 bases at J, with 12 bases between. This CDR3 is 16 amino acids long. CDR3 region: CASSLGQTLAKNIQYF. The CDR3 DNA is TGCGCCAGCAGCTTAGGACAGACGCTAGCCAAAAACATTCAGTACTTC. Filled out from reference TRBV5-1 and TRBJ2-4, the complete variable domain reads KAGVTQTPRYLIKTRGQQVTLSCSPISGHRSVSWYQQTPGQGLQFLFEYFSETQRNKGNFPGRFSGRQFSNSRSEMNVSTLELGDSALYLCASSLGQTLAKNIQYFGAGTRLSVL.

As to this clonotype: The junction departs from germline at one end; a sequencing error may be responsible. The chain links TRBV15 to TRBJ1-6; D remains unclear. CDR3 length: 12 residues. Germline V CDR1 and CDR2: LNHNV, YYDKDF (reference sequence). CDR3 bases: TGCGCCACCAGCAGCCCGCGGTCACCCCTCCACTTT. Translated: CATSSPRSPLHF.

In its sample, this clonotype was seen a few times. This chain links TRBV21-1 with TRBJ2-7; the table's D call, TRBD1, was not checked against the DNA. TRBV21-1 is given as a pseudogene. The CDR3 is 16 residues long. The CDR3 region has the DNA TGTGCCAGCGGGGCCCCTTCCGGGACTCCTACATCCGAGCAGTACTTC. It codes for CASGAPSGTPTSEQYF.

This clonotype was recorded many times. The V gene is TRBV14, the J gene TRBJ2-1; 12 positions match TRBD2. V lost 3 bases, J lost 6 bases, and 3 bases stayed unmatched. The CDR3 extends over 15 amino acids. Germline V CDR1 and CDR2: SGHDN, FVKESK. CDR3 residues: CASSHLAGGVNEQFF. DNA for the CDR3: TGTGCCAGCAGCCACCTAGCGGGAGGGGTCAATGAGCAGTTCTTC. The whole variable domain, filled in from reference TRBV14 and TRBJ2-1, reads EAGVTQFPSHSVIEKGQTVTLRCDPISGHDNLYWYRRVMGKEIKFLLHFVKESKQDESGMPNNRFLAERTGGTYSTLKVQPAELEDSGVYFCASSHLAGGVNEQFFGPGTRLTVL.

The chain is built from TRBV6-1 and TRBJ2-2; TRBD1 aligns across 7 bases. The ends lost 5 bases at V and 4 bases at J; junction bases unmatched: 7. The germline V gene encodes CDR1 MNHNS and CDR2 SASEGT. The CDR3 has 15 amino acids. CDR3 in amino acids: CASSKQGESTGELFF. DNA of the CDR3: TGTGCCAGCAGTAAGCAGGGGGAAAGCACCGGGGAGCTGTTTTTT.

The chain combines TRBV10-3 with TRBJ1-2; the D is unclear. The V gene lost 6 bases and the J gene lost 2 bases, with 13 bases spanning the gap. CDR3 length: 14 residues. Germline values: CDR1 ENHRY, CDR2 SYGVKD. Here the CDR3 reads CAIRQTGSNYGYTF. The CDR3 nucleotides are TGTGCCATCAGGCAAACCGGGAGCAACTATGGCTACACCTTC.

In this sample, this clonotype turned up a few times. The chain links TRBV6-1 to TRBJ2-5; D is ambiguous. Per the germline V gene, CDR1 is MNHNS and CDR2 is SASEGT. V lost 3 bases to trimming and J lost 5 bases, with 16 bases between them. This CDR3 spans 15 amino acids. The CDR3 DNA is TGTGCCAGCAGTGACTCCCTTTATTTGGGGGAGACCCAGTACTTC. This gives the protein CASSDSLYLGETQYF.